This T cell receptor beta chain was identified in a study of blood T cell repertoires in COVID-19 (dated by TCRdb to about 2020). Broadly, across the study: Samples from collaborators originated in the United States, Italy and Spain and spanned both the acute and convalescent phases of COVID-19. Where available, HLA class I and class II types were obtained from metadata supplied by the sample provider rather than from assay-based typing. The repertoires were made available in a free public database intended to serve as a resource for research on the immune response to SARS-CoV-2. The material from the prospective study consisted of cDNA or gDNA derived from T cells, B-cell-depleted T cells, or PBMCs. The samples were drawn from two sources: the first 160 participants of the ongoing ImmuneRACE study, and over 950 subjects contributed by 6 global collaborators. Nearly every sample came with metadata listing a de-identified subject ID, COVID-19 status, age in years and sex. Subjects who had been exposed to COVID-19, were actively infected with it, or had recovered from it provided the deeply sampled blood TCRbeta repertoires that made up the dataset.

Whole blood was collected in K2EDTA tubes by collaborating institutions according to the institutions' own protocols. For TCRbeta analysis, collaborators shipped samples in one of three forms: frozen whole blood, isolated PBMCs, or DNA extracted from either of those sample types. This clone was picked up one time. Its antigen remains undetermined. Within one base of it there is no much larger clone, and no base qualities were kept. What the work shows at the level of the full study, not this receptor alone: How much clinical and demographic metadata was included differed by source and by participant, and the metadata was provided uncurated.

TCRbeta CDR3 regions were amplified from genomic DNA by means of the immunoSEQ Assay, a bias-controlled multiplex PCR. The original methods were these. The number of nucleated cells in each sample was estimated by amplification of reference gene primers within the assay. To quantify the absolute abundance of each unique TCRbeta CDR3 rearrangement, sequence reads were collapsed and filtered. Productive Simpson clonality was computed per sample as the square root of Simpson's diversity index over productive rearrangements. TCRdb stores this immuneACCESS table with in-frame sequences only. Part of the clones is absent; in the studies checked, under half of the shortfall reflects unresolved V genes, and no reason is known for the rest. V, J and clone size are those of that table, while D and trimming were read from the DNA. The sample contains about 80,000 clones, about 85% of them found a single time. About 10% of the sample comes from the top ten.

For CDR1 and CDR2, the germline V gene (reference sequence) lists MNHNY and SVGAGI. The CDR3 measures 14 amino acids from cysteine to phenylalanine. Only the CDR3 DNA is retained, 42 bases long and in frame from the first base. The germline V end is reduced by 8 bases and the J end by 7 bases; junction bases left unmatched: 9. The sample taken for sequencing was peripheral blood. The V and J segments used are TRBV6-6 and TRBJ2-1; TRBD2 lines up with 9 middle nucleotides. The sequence was obtained from a human donor in a cohort sampled during active COVID-19. This receptor has the CDR3 CASGGGGASNEQFF. The DNA sequence reads TGTGCCAGCGGGGGCGGGGGGGCCTCTAATGAGCAGTTCTTC.